Below are 15 T cell receptor beta chains sequenced from a single sample in a study of blood T cell repertoires in COVID-19. The protocol was immunoSEQ multiplex PCR, while the TCRdb copy is restricted to in-frame clones and leaves out a portion. The table lists roughly 100,000 clones, about four fifths of them singletons. The sequencing sample was made of peripheral blood. These receptors came from a woman aged 80 or over with acute or convalescent COVID-19.

This clone was detected once. This chain links TRBV24-1 with TRBJ1-1; D is ambiguous. CDR3 length: 12 residues. V was clipped by 10 bases and J by 5 bases, with 13 bases between them. Germline V gene sequence: CDR1 KGHDR, CDR2 SFDVKD. CDR3 protein: CATSDEGTEAFF. The CDR3 DNA is TGTGCCACAAGCGATGAGGGTACTGAAGCTTTCTTT.

The chain has TRBV9 and TRBJ1-1; tentative D call: TRBD1 (6 bases). The V end was cut by 1 base, the J end by 4 bases, with 14 bases between. The CDR3 length is 15 residues. Germline V lookup: CDR1 SGDLS, CDR2 YYNGEE. The CDR3 DNA reads as TGTGCCAGCAGCGTAAATGGGGGCGCGGGCACTGAAGCTTTCTTT. Amino acids: CASSVNGGAGTEAFF. The entire variable domain, with the rest obtained from reference TRBV9 and TRBJ1-1, is as follows: DSGVTQTPKHLITATGQRVTLRCSPRSGDLSVYWYQQSLDQGLQFLIQYYNGEERAKGNILERFSAQQFPDLHSELNLSSLELGDSALYFCASSVNGGAGTEAFFGQGTRLTVV.

The V and J genes are TRBV19 and TRBJ1-5; D remains unclear. The CDR3 contains 16 residues. Germline CDR1 LNHDA, CDR2 SQIVND (reference sequence). The V and J ends lost 3 bases and 2 bases respectively, with 14 bases between them. The CDR3 sequence is CASSITIVGGNQPQHF. CDR3 DNA: TGTGCCAGTAGTATCACGATCGTGGGCGGCAATCAGCCCCAGCATTTT.

The V gene is TRBV19, the J gene TRBJ2-6, with D uncertain. From germline, CDR1 is LNHDA and CDR2 SQIVND (reference sequence). The CDR3 consists of 14 residues. The germline V and J ends were trimmed by 6 bases and 0 bases, with 6 bases remaining between them. The CDR3 region is CASSPGSGANVLTF. CDR3 nucleotides: TGTGCCAGTAGCCCAGGCTCTGGGGCCAACGTCCTGACTTTC.

The gene calls are TRBV7-2 and TRBJ2-1; 11 nucleotides line up with TRBD2. V lost 5 bases to trimming and J lost 3 bases; unmatched junction nucleotides: 3. Germline V lookup: CDR1 SGHTA, CDR2 FQGNSA. The CDR3 covers 15 residues. CDR3 loop: CASSITSGSYNEQFF. CDR3 nucleotides: TGTGCCAGCAGCATTACTAGCGGGAGCTACAATGAGCAGTTCTTC.

The V and J genes are TRBV7-2 and TRBJ2-2; D might be TRBD2 (6 bases). From germline, CDR1 is SGHTA and CDR2 FQGNSA. The CDR3 loop spans 15 amino acids. Between the trimmed V and J ends, which lost 5 bases and 5 bases, there was a span of 15 bases. The CDR3 bases are TGTGCCAGCAGCCTCCTAAGCGGGTTGACCGGGGAGCTGTTTTTT. It specifies CASSLLSGLTGELFF.

The V gene is TRBV3-1 (or the pseudogene TRBV3-2), the J gene TRBJ2-1, with a weak D call TRBD2 (6 bases). The CDR3 consists of 12 residues. Germline-derived CDR1 and CDR2 are LGHDT and YNNKEL (reference sequence). V was pared by 3 bases and J by 12 bases, with 12 bases between. CDR3 amino acids: CASSHANSGQFF. The CDR3 region has the DNA TGTGCCAGCAGCCACGCGAATAGCGGGCAGTTCTTC.

J is TRBJ2-3 and V is TRBV27; 7 nucleotides match TRBD1. V trimming: 8 bases; J trimming: 0 bases; junction bases outside the gene matches: 11. The CDR3 runs 16 residues. CDR1 MNHEY and CDR2 SMNVEV come from the germline V gene (reference sequence). The CDR3 coding sequence is TGTGCCAGCCGACTAACAGGGGATGTAAGCACAGATACGCAGTATTTT. Its translation: CASRLTGDVSTDTQYF.

The chain couples TRBV4-1 to TRBJ1-5, with 7 bases matching TRBD1. Unmatched junction bases numbered 12, after V lost 4 bases and J lost 9 bases. Germline V gene lookup returns CDR1 MGHRA and CDR2 YSYEKL. The CDR3 extends over 15 amino acids. The CDR3: CASSPEGQGGWPQHF. The CDR3 DNA sequence: TGCGCCAGCAGCCCGGAGGGGCAGGGGGGTTGGCCCCAGCATTTT.

The rearrangement uses TRBV11-2 and TRBJ1-1, with D uncertain. Per the germline V gene, CDR1 is SGHAT and CDR2 is FQNNGV. CDR3 length: 13 residues. The V gene lost 1 base and the J gene lost 2 bases, with 5 bases spanning the gap. CDR3 protein: CASSLATNTEAFF. DNA of the CDR3: TGTGCCAGCAGCTTAGCGACAAACACTGAAGCTTTCTTT.

The rearrangement joins TRBV7-9 to TRBJ1-2; D possibly corresponds to TRBD1 (5 bases). Germline CDR1 reads SEHNR; CDR2 reads FQNEAQ (reference sequence). CDR3 length: 13 amino acids. Trimming removed 4 bases at V and 0 bases at J, with 6 bases between. The chain's CDR3 is CASSSTANYGYTF. The CDR3 DNA reads as TGTGCCAGCAGCTCGACAGCTAACTATGGCTACACCTTC.

This chain connects TRBV6-4 to TRBJ1-1; perhaps TRBD1 as D (6 bases). Germline-derived CDR1 and CDR2 are MRHNA and SNTAGT. The CDR3 spans 15 residues. The germline V and J ends were trimmed by 6 bases and 0 bases, with 14 bases remaining between them. This chain's CDR3 is CASSGQTDMNTEAFF. The CDR3 region has the DNA TGTGCCAGCAGCGGACAGACAGATATGAACACTGAAGCTTTCTTT.

V gene TRBV10-2 combines with J gene TRBJ2-5, with D maybe TRBD1 (5 bases). Trimming stripped 2 bases from V and 5 bases from J, with 9 bases between. This CDR3 comprises 13 residues. Germline V lookup: CDR1 WSHSY, CDR2 SAAADI. CDR3 amino acids: CASSEPHRETQYF. DNA for the CDR3: TGCGCCAGCAGTGAGCCCCACAGGGAGACCCAGTACTTC.

V usage is TRBV30 and J usage is TRBJ2-5; TRBD1 might be the D (8 bases). This CDR3 contains 13 residues. Germline CDR1 is GTSNPN and CDR2 is SVGIG (reference sequence). Trimming removed 0 bases at V and 5 bases at J, with 10 bases between. The CDR3 DNA is TGTGCCTGGAGTGTACAGGGGGGGGAGACCCAGTACTTC. Protein sequence: CAWSVQGGETQYF.

This chain joins TRBV4-1 and TRBJ1-5; D remains ambiguous. Germline CDR1 reads MGHRA; CDR2 reads YSYEKL. The CDR3 is 16 residues long. V was shortened by 0 bases and J by 2 bases, with 11 bases between the two germline ends. DNA for the CDR3: TGCGCCAGCAGCCAAGATCCCGGGTTTGGCAATCAGCCCCAGCATTTT. This translates into CASSQDPGFGNQPQHF.